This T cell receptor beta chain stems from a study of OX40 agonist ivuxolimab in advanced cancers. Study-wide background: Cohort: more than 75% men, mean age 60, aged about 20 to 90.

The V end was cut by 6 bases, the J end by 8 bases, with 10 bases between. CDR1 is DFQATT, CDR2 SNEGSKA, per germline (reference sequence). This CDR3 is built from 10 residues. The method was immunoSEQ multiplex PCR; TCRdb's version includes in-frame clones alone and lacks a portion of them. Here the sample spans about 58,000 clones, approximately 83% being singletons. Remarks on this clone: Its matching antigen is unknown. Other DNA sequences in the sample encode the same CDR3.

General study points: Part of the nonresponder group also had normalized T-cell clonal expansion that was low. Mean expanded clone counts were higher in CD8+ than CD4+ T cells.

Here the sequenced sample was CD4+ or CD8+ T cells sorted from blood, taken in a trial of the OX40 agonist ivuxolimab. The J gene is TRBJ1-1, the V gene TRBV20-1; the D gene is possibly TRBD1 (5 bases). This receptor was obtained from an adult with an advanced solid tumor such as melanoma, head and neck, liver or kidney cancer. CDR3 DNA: TGCAGTGCCTGGGGCCGGGAAGCTTTCTTT. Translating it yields CSAWGREAFF.